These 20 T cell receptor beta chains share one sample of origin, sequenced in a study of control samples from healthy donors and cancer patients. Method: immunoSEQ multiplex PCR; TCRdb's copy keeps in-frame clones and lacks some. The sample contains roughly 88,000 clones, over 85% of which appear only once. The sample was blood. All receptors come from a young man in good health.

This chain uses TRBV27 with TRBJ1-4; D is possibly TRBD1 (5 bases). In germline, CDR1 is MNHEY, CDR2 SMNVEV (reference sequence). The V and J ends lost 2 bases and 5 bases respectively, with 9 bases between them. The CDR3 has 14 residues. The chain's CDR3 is CASSLRDGNEKLFF. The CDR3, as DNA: TGTGCCAGCAGTTTACGGGACGGCAATGAAAAACTGTTTTTT.

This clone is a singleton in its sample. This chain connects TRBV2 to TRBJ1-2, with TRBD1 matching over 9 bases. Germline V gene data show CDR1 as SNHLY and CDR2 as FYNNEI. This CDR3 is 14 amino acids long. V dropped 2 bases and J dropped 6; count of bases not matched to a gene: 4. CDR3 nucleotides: TGTGCCAGCAGTGAACCGGGACAGGGAGATGGCTACACCTTC. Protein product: CASSEPGQGDGYTF.

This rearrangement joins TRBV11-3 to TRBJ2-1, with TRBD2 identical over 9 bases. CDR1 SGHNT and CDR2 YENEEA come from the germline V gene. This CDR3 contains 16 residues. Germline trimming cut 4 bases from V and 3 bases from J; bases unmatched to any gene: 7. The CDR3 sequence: CASSSSSGGLYNEQFF. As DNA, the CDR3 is TGTGCCAGCAGCTCGAGCAGCGGGGGGCTCTACAATGAGCAGTTCTTC.

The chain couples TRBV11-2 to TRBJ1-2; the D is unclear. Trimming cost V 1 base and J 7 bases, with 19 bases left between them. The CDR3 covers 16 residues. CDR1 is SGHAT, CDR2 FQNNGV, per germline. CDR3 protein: CASSLAPPPRRAGYTF. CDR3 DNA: TGTGCCAGCAGCTTAGCCCCCCCTCCCCGTCGCGCTGGCTACACCTTC.

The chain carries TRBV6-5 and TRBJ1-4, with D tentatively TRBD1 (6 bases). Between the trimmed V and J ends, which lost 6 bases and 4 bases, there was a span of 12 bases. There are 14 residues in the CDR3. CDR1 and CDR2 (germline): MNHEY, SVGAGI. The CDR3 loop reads CASSTDSDNEKLFF. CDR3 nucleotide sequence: TGTGCCAGCAGCACGGACAGCGATAATGAAAAACTGTTTTTT.

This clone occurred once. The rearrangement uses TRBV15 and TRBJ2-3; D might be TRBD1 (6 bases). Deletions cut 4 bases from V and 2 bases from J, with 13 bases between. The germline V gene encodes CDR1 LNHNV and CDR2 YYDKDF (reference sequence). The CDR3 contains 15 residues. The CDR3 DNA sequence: TGTGCCACCAGCACCGACAGGTTTTCCACAGATACGCAGTATTTT. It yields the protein CATSTDRFSTDTQYF.

The CDR3 DNA reads TGTGCCAGCTCACCACCAGGGGGTGCTTCACCCCTCCACTTT. It encodes CASSPPGGASPLHF. V and J are TRBV18 and TRBJ1-6, with D perhaps matching TRBD1 (6 bases). Trimming left V 0 bases short and J 9 bases short, with 9 bases between. The CDR3 has 14 amino acids. Germline V gives CDR1 KGHSH, CDR2 LQKENI.

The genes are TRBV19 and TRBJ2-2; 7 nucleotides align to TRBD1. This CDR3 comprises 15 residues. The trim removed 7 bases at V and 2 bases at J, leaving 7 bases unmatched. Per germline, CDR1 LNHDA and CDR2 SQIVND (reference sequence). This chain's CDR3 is CASMQGQSNTGELFF. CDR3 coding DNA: TGTGCCAGTATGCAGGGACAGTCTAACACCGGGGAGCTGTTTTTT. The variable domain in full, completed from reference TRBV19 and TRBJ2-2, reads DGGITQSPKYLFRKEGQNVTLSCEQNLNHDAMYWYRQDPGQGLRLIYYSQIVNDFQKGDIAEGYSVSREKKESFPLTVTSAQKNPTAFYLCASMQGQSNTGELFFGEGSRLTVL.

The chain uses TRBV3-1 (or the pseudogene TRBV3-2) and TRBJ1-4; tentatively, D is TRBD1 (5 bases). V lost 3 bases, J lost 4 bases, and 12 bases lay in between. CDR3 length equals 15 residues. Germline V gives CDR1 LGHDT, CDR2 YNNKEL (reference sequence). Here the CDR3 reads CASSQAGTNNEKLFF. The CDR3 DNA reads TGTGCCAGCAGCCAGGCTGGGACCAATAATGAAAAACTGTTTTTT.

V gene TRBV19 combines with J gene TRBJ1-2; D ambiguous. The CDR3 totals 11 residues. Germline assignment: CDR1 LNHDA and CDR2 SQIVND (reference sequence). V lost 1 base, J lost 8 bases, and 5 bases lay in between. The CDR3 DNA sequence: TGTGCCAGTAGTATAGCAACCGGCTACACCTTC. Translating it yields CASSIATGYTF.

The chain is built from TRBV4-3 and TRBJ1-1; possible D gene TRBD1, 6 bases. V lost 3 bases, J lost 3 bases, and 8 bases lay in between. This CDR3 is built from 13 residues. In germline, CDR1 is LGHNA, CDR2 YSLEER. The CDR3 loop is CASSQGADTEAFF. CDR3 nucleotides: TGCGCCAGCAGCCAGGGGGCGGACACTGAAGCTTTCTTT.

The CDR3: CASSPISGGTAEETQYF. The CDR3 DNA follows: TGCGCCAGCAGCCCCATTAGCGGCGGGACAGCTGAAGAGACCCAGTACTTC. This chain joins TRBV4-1 and TRBJ2-5; TRBD1 is a possible D gene (7 bases). CDR3 size: 17 residues. Trimming took off 4 bases at V and 3 bases at J, with 21 bases between the two ends. Germline CDR1 and CDR2: MGHRA and YSYEKL.

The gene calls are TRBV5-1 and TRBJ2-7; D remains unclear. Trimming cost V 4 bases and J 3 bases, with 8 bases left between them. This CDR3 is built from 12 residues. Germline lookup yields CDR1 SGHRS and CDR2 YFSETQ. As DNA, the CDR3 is TGCGCCAGCAGCCTACTTGGCTACGAGCAGTACTTC. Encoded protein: CASSLLGYEQYF.

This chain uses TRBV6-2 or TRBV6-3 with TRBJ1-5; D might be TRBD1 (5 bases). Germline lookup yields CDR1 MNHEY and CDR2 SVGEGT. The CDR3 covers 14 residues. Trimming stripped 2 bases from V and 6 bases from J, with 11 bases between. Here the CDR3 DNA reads TGTGCCAGCAGTTACGGGGCGACCGGTCAGCCCCAGCATTTT. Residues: CASSYGATGQPQHF.

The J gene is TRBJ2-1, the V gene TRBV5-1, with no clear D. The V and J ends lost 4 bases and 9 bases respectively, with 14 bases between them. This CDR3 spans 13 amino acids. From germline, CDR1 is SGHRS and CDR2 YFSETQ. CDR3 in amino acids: CASSEVIQGEQFF. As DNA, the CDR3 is TGCGCCAGCAGCGAGGTCATTCAAGGTGAGCAGTTCTTC.

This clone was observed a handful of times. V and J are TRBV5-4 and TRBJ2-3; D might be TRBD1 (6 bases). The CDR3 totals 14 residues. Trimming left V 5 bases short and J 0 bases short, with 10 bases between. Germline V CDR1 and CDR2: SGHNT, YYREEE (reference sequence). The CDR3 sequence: CASRQGRSTDTQYF. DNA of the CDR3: TGTGCCAGCAGACAGGGACGGAGCACAGATACGCAGTATTTT.

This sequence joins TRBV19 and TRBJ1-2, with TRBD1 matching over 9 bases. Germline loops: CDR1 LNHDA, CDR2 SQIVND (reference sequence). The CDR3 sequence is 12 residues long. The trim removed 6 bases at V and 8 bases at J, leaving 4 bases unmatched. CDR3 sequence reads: CASRGQGWGYTF. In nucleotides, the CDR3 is TGTGCCAGTAGGGGACAGGGCTGGGGCTACACCTTC. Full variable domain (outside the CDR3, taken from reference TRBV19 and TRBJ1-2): DGGITQSPKYLFRKEGQNVTLSCEQNLNHDAMYWYRQDPGQGLRLIYYSQIVNDFQKGDIAEGYSVSREKKESFPLTVTSAQKNPTAFYLCASRGQGWGYTFGSGTRLTVV.

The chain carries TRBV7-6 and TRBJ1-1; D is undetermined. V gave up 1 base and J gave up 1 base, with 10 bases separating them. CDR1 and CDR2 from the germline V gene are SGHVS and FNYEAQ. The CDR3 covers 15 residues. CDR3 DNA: TGTGCCAGCAGCTTAGAGTTGAAGGAGAACACTGAAGCTTTCTTT. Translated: CASSLELKENTEAFF.

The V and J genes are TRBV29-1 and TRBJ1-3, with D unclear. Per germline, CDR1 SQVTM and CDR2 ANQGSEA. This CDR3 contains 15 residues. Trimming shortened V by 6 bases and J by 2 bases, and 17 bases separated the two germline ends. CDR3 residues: CSVKPSGGPGNTIYF. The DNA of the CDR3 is TGCAGCGTCAAACCTTCAGGAGGCCCTGGAAACACCATATATTTT.

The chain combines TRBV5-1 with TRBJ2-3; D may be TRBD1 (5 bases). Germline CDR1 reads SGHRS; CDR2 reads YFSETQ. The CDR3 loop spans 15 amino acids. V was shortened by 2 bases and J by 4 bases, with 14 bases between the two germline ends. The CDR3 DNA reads TGCGCCAGCAGCTTCATGACAGACGCGGCAGATACGCAGTATTTT. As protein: CASSFMTDAADTQYF.